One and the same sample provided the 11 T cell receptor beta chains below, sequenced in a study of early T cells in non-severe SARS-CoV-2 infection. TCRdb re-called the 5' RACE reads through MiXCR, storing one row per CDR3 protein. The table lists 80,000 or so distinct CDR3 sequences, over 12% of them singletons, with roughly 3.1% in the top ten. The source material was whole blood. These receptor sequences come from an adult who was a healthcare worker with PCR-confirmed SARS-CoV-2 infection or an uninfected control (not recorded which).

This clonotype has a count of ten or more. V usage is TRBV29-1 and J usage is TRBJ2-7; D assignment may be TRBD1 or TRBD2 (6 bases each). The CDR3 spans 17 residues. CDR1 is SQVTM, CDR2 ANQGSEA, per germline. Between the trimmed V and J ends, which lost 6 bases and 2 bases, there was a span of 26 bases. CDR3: CSVLAGGRGPRPYEQYF. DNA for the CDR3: TGCAGCGTGTTGGCCGGGGGCAGAGGTCCCCGGCCCTACGAGCAGTACTTC.

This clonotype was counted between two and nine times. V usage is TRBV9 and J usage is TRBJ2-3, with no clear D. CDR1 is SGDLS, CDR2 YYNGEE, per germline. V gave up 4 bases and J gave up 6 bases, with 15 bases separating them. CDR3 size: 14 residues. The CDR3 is CASSPPRGADTQYF. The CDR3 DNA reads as TGTGCCAGCAGCCCACCACGTGGCGCGGATACGCAGTATTTT.

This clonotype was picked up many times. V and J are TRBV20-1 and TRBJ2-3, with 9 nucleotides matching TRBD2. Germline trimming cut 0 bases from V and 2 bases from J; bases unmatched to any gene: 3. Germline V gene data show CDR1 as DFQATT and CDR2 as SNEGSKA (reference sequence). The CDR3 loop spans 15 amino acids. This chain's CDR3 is CSARDSGGDTDTQYF. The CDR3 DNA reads TGCAGTGCTAGAGATAGCGGGGGAGACACAGATACGCAGTATTTT.

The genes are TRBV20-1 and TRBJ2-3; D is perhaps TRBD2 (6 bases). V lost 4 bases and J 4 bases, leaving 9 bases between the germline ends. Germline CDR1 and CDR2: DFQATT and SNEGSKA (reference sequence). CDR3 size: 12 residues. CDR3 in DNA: TGCAGTGCTATCCGGGAGTCAGATACGCAGTATTTT. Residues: CSAIRESDTQYF.

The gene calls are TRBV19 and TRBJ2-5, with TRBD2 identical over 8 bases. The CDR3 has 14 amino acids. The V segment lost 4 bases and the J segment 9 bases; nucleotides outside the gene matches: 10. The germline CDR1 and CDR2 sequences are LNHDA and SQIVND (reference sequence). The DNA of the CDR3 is TGTGCCAGTAGTAGGCGGGGGGCCGGCGGGGCCCAGTACTTC. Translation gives CASSRRGAGGAQYF.

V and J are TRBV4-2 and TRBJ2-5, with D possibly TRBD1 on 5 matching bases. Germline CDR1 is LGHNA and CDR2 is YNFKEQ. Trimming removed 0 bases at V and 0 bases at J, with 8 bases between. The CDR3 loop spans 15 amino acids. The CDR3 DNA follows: TGTGCCAGCAGCCAAGATCAGGACAACCAAGAGACCCAGTACTTC. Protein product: CASSQDQDNQETQYF.

This CDR3 is CASRGTGAGANVLTF. The CDR3 region has the DNA TGCGCCAGCAGGGGCACTGGGGCTGGGGCCAACGTCCTGACTTTC. The chain joins TRBV5-1 to TRBJ2-6; no clear D gene. Germline assignment: CDR1 SGHRS and CDR2 YFSETQ. Trimming left V 5 bases short and J 2 bases short, with 11 bases between. The CDR3 loop spans 15 amino acids. Looking up the rest from reference TRBV5-1 and TRBJ2-6 gives the full variable domain: KAGVTQTPRYLIKTRGQQVTLSCSPISGHRSVSWYQQTPGQGLQFLFEYFSETQRNKGNFPGRFSGRQFSNSRSEMNVSTLELGDSALYLCASRGTGAGANVLTFGAGSRLTVL.

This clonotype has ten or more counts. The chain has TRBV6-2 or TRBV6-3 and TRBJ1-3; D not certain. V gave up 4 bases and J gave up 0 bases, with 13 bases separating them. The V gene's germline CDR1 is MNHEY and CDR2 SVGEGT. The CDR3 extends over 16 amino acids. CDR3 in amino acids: CASSSPEPSSGNTIYF. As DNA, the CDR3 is TGTGCCAGCAGTTCCCCGGAACCGAGCTCTGGAAACACCATATATTTT.

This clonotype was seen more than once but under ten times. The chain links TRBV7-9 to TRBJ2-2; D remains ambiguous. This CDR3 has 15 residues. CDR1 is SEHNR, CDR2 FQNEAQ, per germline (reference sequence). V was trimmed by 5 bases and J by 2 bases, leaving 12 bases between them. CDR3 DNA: TGTGCCAGCAGCCTCGCCGGATCAAACACCGGGGAGCTGTTTTTT. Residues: CASSLAGSNTGELFF. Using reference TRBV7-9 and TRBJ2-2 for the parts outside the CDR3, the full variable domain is DTGVSQNPRHKITKRGQNVTFRCDPISEHNRLYWYRQTLGQGPEFLTYFQNEAQLEKSRLLSDRFSAERPKGSFSTLEIQRTEQGDSAMYLCASSLAGSNTGELFFGEGSRLTVL.

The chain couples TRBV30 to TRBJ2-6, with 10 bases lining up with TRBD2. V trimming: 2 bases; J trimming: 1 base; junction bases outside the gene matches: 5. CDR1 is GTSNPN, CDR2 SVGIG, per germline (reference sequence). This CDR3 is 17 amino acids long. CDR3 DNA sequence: TGTGCCTGGAGTAAGGGACTAGCGTTGTCTGGGGCCAACGTCCTGACTTTC. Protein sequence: CAWSKGLALSGANVLTF.

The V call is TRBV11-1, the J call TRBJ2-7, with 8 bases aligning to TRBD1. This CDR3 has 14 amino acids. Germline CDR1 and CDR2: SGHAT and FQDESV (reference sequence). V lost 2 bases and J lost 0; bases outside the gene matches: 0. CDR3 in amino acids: CASSLQGASYEQYF. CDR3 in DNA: TGTGCCAGCAGCTTACAGGGGGCCTCCTACGAGCAGTACTTC.